This TCR beta chain was observed in a study of shared clonotypes between healthy human individuals. Original processing notes: Sequence data from immunoSEQ were junction-only and lacked quality scores; consequently, filtering differed. Here immunoSEQ multiplex PCR was the method, and the copy in TCRdb shows in-frame clones only, minus some. V and J calls and clone size follow that table, whereas D and trimming were derived from the DNA. The sample contains about 870,000 clones, about 92% of which appear only once. As regards this clone: What it recognizes is unknown.

Naive CD8 cells, CD45RO-negative and positively selected for CCR7, excluded terminally differentiated effector memory CD45RA+ cells. Study-wide findings and caveats: Only a few donors were included, so the genetic and exposure-history diversity represented was limited. Relative to memory subsets, naive subsets generally showed larger estimated richness.

Sequencing was performed on naive CD8+ T cells sorted from blood. The clonotype originates from a man under 40 in good health.

CDR3 DNA sequence: TGCAGCGTTGAAGATATACAGGGCAAGGGTGGTGAGCAGTTCTTC. Translated: CSVEDIQGKGGEQFF. The gene calls are TRBV29-1 and TRBJ2-1, with D tentatively TRBD1 (6 bases). Trimming cost V 0 bases and J 9 bases, with 18 bases left between them. Germline values: CDR1 SQVTM, CDR2 ANQGSEA. CDR3 length: 15 amino acids.